The clone carrying this T cell receptor (beta chain) was found a few times. Its target is not known. Notes on the study in general: Greatest tumor Treg TCR overlap was with tumor naive CD4+ cells.

Semi-nested PCR with Nested Universal Primer A followed constant-region reverse priming of full-length variable regions. TCRdb re-called the 5' RACE reads through MiXCR, storing one row per CDR3 protein. The data hold more than 45,000 distinct CDR3 sequences, with roughly 30% observed a single time. The V segment lost 5 bases and the J segment 5 bases; nucleotides outside the gene matches: 8. Germline V gene sequence: CDR1 SEHNR, CDR2 FQNEAQ (reference sequence). The CDR3 totals 16 residues. This TCR was recovered from a female donor with breast cancer. This chain joins TRBV7-9 and TRBJ2-2, with 10 bases aligning to TRBD1. Input material: tumor-infiltrating memory CD4+ T cells sorted from the breast tumor. Subset reported: memory CD4+ T cells, CD4+CD45RO+CD25-. Written as DNA, the CDR3 is TGTGCCAGCAGCCCACCGGGACAGGGGCAAACCGGGGAGCTGTTTTTT. Translated, it gives CASSPPGQGQTGELFF.